A single sample is the source of the 14 T cell receptor beta chains below, sequenced in a study of breast tumors, draining lymph nodes, adjacent tissues listed by TCRdb under 2016. Receptor amplification or capture employed multiplex PCR. The listed sequencing device is Illumina HiSeq 2000. Through fastp at Q25 and MiXCR, TCRdb rebuilt clones from the public reads, retaining in-frame beta chains. CDR3 protein duplicates are merged, each entry listing the most common genes and DNA. In this sample the table shows 30,000 to 40,000 distinct CDR3 sequences, 35% to 40% of which occur a single time. The ten largest clones take up roughly 11% of the sample. Material: breast tumor tissue. These receptors were collected from a female donor with breast cancer. Some clones in this sample may be carry-over from other donors' samples.

A single count supports this clonotype. Given a much more abundant clone one base away, this may be a read error. The rearrangement joins TRBV18 to TRBJ1-6, with TRBD1 as a possible D gene (5 bases). With 4 bases removed from V and 7 bases from J, the gap between germline ends came to 8 bases. CDR3 size: 13 residues. Germline V lookup: CDR1 KGHSH, CDR2 LQKENI. Here the CDR3 reads CASSRHRNSPLHF. CDR3 in DNA: TGTGCCAGCTCACGGCACAGGAATTCACCCCTCCACTTT.

This clonotype was seen repeatedly, ten times or more. The chain couples TRBV12-5 to TRBJ2-2; 8 positions agree with TRBD2. This CDR3 spans 15 amino acids. Per germline, CDR1 LGHNT and CDR2 FRNRAP. J lost 6 bases, V lost 4 bases, and 7 bases had no gene match. The CDR3 spells CASGSLAGRPGELFF. In nucleotides, the CDR3 is TGTGCTAGTGGTTCCCTAGCGGGCAGACCCGGGGAGCTGTTTTTT.

The table lists this clonotype with many counts. The chain employs TRBV12-3 or TRBV12-4 and TRBJ2-5; TRBD1 agrees at 11 bases. This CDR3 region has 15 residues. V shed 5 bases and J 4 bases; nucleotides not matched to a gene: 6. This chain's CDR3 is CASSIGTGGSETQYF. CDR3 nucleotide sequence: TGTGCCAGCAGTATAGGGACAGGGGGATCAGAGACCCAGTACTTC.

Turning to this clonotype: Just one base apart from a much larger clone, this may be a read error. The chain carries TRBV6-5 and TRBJ2-7; TRBD1 matches at 7 bases. The CDR3 has 13 residues. Unmatched junction bases numbered 9, after V lost 4 bases and J lost 9 bases. Germline CDR1 MNHEY, CDR2 SVGAGI. The DNA of the CDR3 is TGTGCCAGCAGTTTGAGGGGGCAAGCCGGGCAGTACTTC. Its translation: CASSLRGQAGQYF.

J is TRBJ2-7 and V is TRBV2, with TRBD2 matching over 8 bases. Trimming removed 6 bases from V and 5 bases from J; junction bases left unmatched: 9. Germline V CDR1 and CDR2: SNHLY, FYNNEI. This CDR3 spans 14 amino acids. The CDR3 coding sequence is TGTGCCAGCAGCGGGACTAGAGTGGCCCACGAGCAGTACTTC. Its protein product is CASSGTRVAHEQYF.

This clonotype was seen repeatedly, ten times or more. V is TRBV7-3 and J is TRBJ2-3; 9 positions match TRBD1. The CDR3 contains 14 residues. Germline V gene lookup returns CDR1 SGHTA and CDR2 FQGTGA. V shed 5 bases, J shed 2 bases, and the junction held 2 bases outside the gene matches. CDR3 sequence (DNA): TGTGCCAGCAGCCGACAGGGGGACACAGATACGCAGTATTTT. Amino acid sequence: CASSRQGDTDTQYF.

This clonotype occurred many times. The genes are TRBV12-5 and TRBJ2-1; a possible D gene is TRBD2 (6 bases). Trimming removed 6 bases at V and 7 bases at J, with 19 bases between. The CDR3 spans 15 residues. Germline V lookup: CDR1 LGHNT, CDR2 FRNRAP. CDR3 coding DNA: TGTGCTAGTGGCTTCACCGGGGGAAGTGGGAATGAGCAGTTCTTC. This codes for CASGFTGGSGNEQFF.

This clonotype was recorded many times. The CDR3 DNA reads TGCAGCGTTGAAGTCATCTCTAGCACAGATACGCAGTATTTT. Translating it yields CSVEVISSTDTQYF. The rearrangement joins TRBV29-1 to TRBJ2-3; D ambiguous. The CDR3 runs 14 residues. Looked up from germline, CDR1 is SQVTM and CDR2 is ANQGSEA. With 1 base removed from V and 0 bases from J, the gap between germline ends came to 8 bases.

The table lists this clonotype with many counts. V is TRBV20-1 and J is TRBJ2-5; TRBD1 aligns across 9 bases. Germline V gene lookup returns CDR1 DFQATT and CDR2 SNEGSKA (reference sequence). The J segment lost 5 bases and the V segment lost 1 base, leaving 5 bases of the junction unmatched. This CDR3 is 14 amino acids long. In DNA, the CDR3 is TGCAGTGCTAGAGTCACAGGGGGCGGTGAGACCCAGTACTTC. Protein: CSARVTGGGETQYF.

The rearrangement uses TRBV5-6 and TRBJ2-7, with 12 bases that match TRBD1. V was clipped by 1 base and J by 5 bases; unmatched bases: 4. Germline V lookup: CDR1 SGHDT, CDR2 YYEEEE. The CDR3 is 15 amino acids. For the CDR3, the DNA is TGTGCCAGCAGCTTGCTGGGACAGGGGGCCCACGAGCAGTACTTC. Protein product: CASSLLGQGAHEQYF. Together with reference TRBV5-6 and TRBJ2-7, the CDR3 gives the full variable domain: DAGVTQSPTHLIKTRGQQVTLRCSPKSGHDTVSWYQQALGQGPQFIFQYYEEEERQRGNFPDRFSGHQFPNYSSELNVNALLLGDSALYLCASSLLGQGAHEQYFGPGTRLTVT.

The chain uses TRBV12-3 or TRBV12-4 and TRBJ1-5; possibly TRBD1 for D (5 bases). This CDR3 spans 11 amino acids. The V and J ends lost 3 bases and 10 bases respectively, with 7 bases between them. The CDR3 spells CASSLRGPQHF. The CDR3 bases are TGTGCCAGCAGTTTGCGGGGCCCCCAGCATTTT.

This clonotype has a single count. The V gene is TRBV30, the J gene TRBJ2-3, with D unresolved. Germline CDR1 GTSNPN, CDR2 SVGIG (reference sequence). This CDR3 contains 12 residues. With 0 bases removed from V and 2 bases from J, the gap between germline ends came to 3 bases. CDR3 loop: CAWSVSTDTQYF. As DNA, the CDR3 is TGTGCCTGGAGTGTATCCACAGATACGCAGTATTTT. The variable domain in full, with the rest retrieved from reference TRBV30 and TRBJ2-3, is SQTIHQWPATLVQPVGSPLSLECTVEGTSNPNLYWYRQAAGRGLQLLFYSVGIGQISSEVPQNLSASRPQDRQFILSSKKLLLSDSGFYLCAWSVSTDTQYFGPGTRLTVL.

The sample holds many counts of this clonotype. V gene TRBV6-6 combines with J gene TRBJ2-5; a weak D match, TRBD2 (6 bases). CDR1 and CDR2 from the germline V gene are MNHNY and SVGAGI (reference sequence). The CDR3 is made up of 14 amino acids. V gave up 2 bases and J gave up 3 bases, with 10 bases separating them. The CDR3 DNA is TGTGCCAGCAGTTACATGACTAGGAAAGAGACCCAGTACTTC. It encodes CASSYMTRKETQYF.

Comments on this clonotype: Since a much larger clone is just one base distant, this may be a read error. This chain uses TRBV2 with TRBJ1-1, with no clear D. The CDR3 sequence is 13 residues long. Trimming took 6 bases from V and 4 from J, leaving 12 bases between them. CDR1 SNHLY and CDR2 FYNNEI come from the germline V gene. The CDR3 nucleotides read TGTGCCAGCAGCGGAGGGAGGAGCACTGAAGCTTTCTTT. It translates to CASSGGRSTEAFF. Looking up the rest from reference TRBV2 and TRBJ1-1 gives the full variable domain: EPEVTQTPSHQVTQMGQEVILRCVPISNHLYFYWYRQILGQKVEFLVSFYNNEISEKSEIFDDQFSVERPDGSNFTLKIRSTKLEDSAMYFCASSGGRSTEAFFGQGTRLTVV.